This entry is about one T cell receptor (beta chain). The record originates from a study of blood T cell repertoires in COVID-19. Study-wide background: Acute and convalescent COVID-19 specimens originated in the United States, Italy and Spain.

Germline lookup yields CDR1 SGHTA and CDR2 FQGTGA. The V end lost 3 bases, the J end lost 8 bases, and 14 bases lay between the germline ends. The CDR3 runs to 14 residues. Assay used: immunoSEQ multiplex PCR; TCRdb lists only in-frame clones, some missing. The repertoire consists of 15,000 to 20,000 clones, with roughly 81% occurring once and the leading ten covering about 8.1%. This receptor was obtained from a man in his sixties with acute or convalescent COVID-19. The sequencing input was peripheral blood. This chain joins TRBV7-3 and TRBJ2-1; D is ambiguous. CDR3 sequence (DNA): TGTGCCAGCAGCTTCGGAGCTCCTACGGATGAGCAGTTCTTC. This sequence encodes CASSFGAPTDEQFF. The full variable domain, its missing parts supplied by reference TRBV7-3 and TRBJ2-1, is GAGVSQTPSNKVTEKGKYVELRCDPISGHTALYWYRQSLGQGPEFLIYFQGTGAADDSGLPNDRFFAVRPEGSVSTLKIQRTERGDSAVYLCASSFGAPTDEQFFGPGTRLTVL.